The 30 T cell receptor beta chains in this list originate from one sample, sequenced in a study of blood T cell repertoires in COVID-19. Data came from immunoSEQ multiplex PCR; TCRdb stores just in-frame clones and leaves some out. The sample contains some 150,000 clones, around 84% of which appear only once. The specimen was peripheral blood. These TCRs come from a woman in her sixties or seventies with COVID-19, enrolled during active disease.

The chain recombines TRBV5-5 with TRBJ1-4; possibly TRBD1 for D (5 bases). V gave up 7 bases and J gave up 6 bases, with 19 bases separating them. Germline CDR1 reads SGHKS; CDR2 reads YYEKEE (reference sequence). CDR3 length: 15 amino acids. Here the CDR3 reads CASGRYRSVDEKLFF. Here the CDR3 DNA reads TGTGCCAGCGGTCGATACAGGTCGGTAGATGAAAAACTGTTTTTT.

V is TRBV3-1 (or the pseudogene TRBV3-2) and J is TRBJ2-1; 7 bases are a match to TRBD2. Germline V gene sequence: CDR1 LGHDT, CDR2 YNNKEL (reference sequence). The CDR3 covers 14 residues. J was trimmed by 7 bases and V by 1 base; bases with no gene match: 4. The CDR3 loop is CASSQVLGGNEQFF. The CDR3 DNA follows: TGTGCCAGCAGCCAAGTCTTGGGGGGGAATGAGCAGTTCTTC.

This chain links TRBV5-1 with TRBJ2-7, with D perhaps matching TRBD1 (5 bases). The CDR3 has 15 residues. Germline CDR1 and CDR2: SGHRS and YFSETQ. Trimming removed 4 bases from V and 1 base from J, with 15 bases in between. CDR3 sequence (DNA): TGCGCCAGCAGCCTTGACAGCGCTCCTTCCTACGAGCAGTACTTC. Protein: CASSLDSAPSYEQYF.

V is TRBV5-1 and J is TRBJ1-2; no reliable D call. The germline gives CDR1 SGHRS, CDR2 YFSETQ. This CDR3 region has 15 residues. Between the trimmed V and J ends, which lost 0 bases and 7 bases, there was a span of 16 bases. CDR3 DNA sequence: TGCGCCAGCAGCTTGGAACCGGGGTTGGCTGGTGGCTACACCTTC. Its protein product is CASSLEPGLAGGYTF.

The chain combines TRBV30 with TRBJ1-2; D gene unclear. The CDR3 loop spans 12 amino acids. Germline-derived CDR1 and CDR2 are GTSNPN and SVGIG (reference sequence). V was cut by 3 bases and J by 0 bases, with 5 bases left in between. CDR3 DNA: TGTGCCTGGAGCCACACTAACTATGGCTACACCTTC. Translated, it gives CAWSHTNYGYTF.

This clone has only a few counts. The chain has TRBV5-1 and TRBJ1-2; D possibly corresponds to TRBD1 (5 bases). Between the trimmed V and J ends, which lost 2 bases and 6 bases, there was a span of 11 bases. This CDR3 is built from 13 residues. Per germline, CDR1 SGHRS and CDR2 YFSETQ. The CDR3 coding sequence is TGCGCCAGCAGCTTCGGGGGTTTAGATGGCTACACCTTC. This gives the protein CASSFGGLDGYTF.

CDR3 region: CASSMAVYTDTQYF. Written as DNA, the CDR3 is TGTGCCAGTAGTATGGCAGTATACACAGATACGCAGTATTTT. The chain links TRBV19 to TRBJ2-3; no definite D call. Trimming removed 3 bases from V and 2 bases from J, with 9 bases in between. Germline V lookup: CDR1 LNHDA, CDR2 SQIVND (reference sequence). The CDR3 spans 14 residues.

This rearrangement joins TRBV7-9 to TRBJ1-1, with D tentatively TRBD1 (5 bases). The V gene's germline CDR1 is SEHNR and CDR2 FQNEAQ (reference sequence). V was cut by 1 base and J by 0 bases, with 12 bases left in between. The CDR3 is made up of 16 amino acids. The CDR3 nucleotides are TGTGCCAGCAGCTTAGGGAGGGGTTCCATGAACACTGAAGCTTTCTTT. Translated, it gives CASSLGRGSMNTEAFF.

The chain combines TRBV4-2 with TRBJ1-2; 8 positions match TRBD1. In germline, CDR1 is LGHNA, CDR2 YNFKEQ. V lost 3 bases and J lost 4; bases outside the gene matches: 4. This CDR3 is built from 14 residues. The CDR3 nucleotides are TGTGCCAGCAGCCAGAAGGGACAGGCCTATGGCTACACCTTC. Encoded protein: CASSQKGQAYGYTF.

V and J are TRBV9 and TRBJ2-2; D call uncertain. The germline V gene encodes CDR1 SGDLS and CDR2 YYNGEE. The CDR3 is 18 residues long. Deletions cut 0 bases from V and 0 bases from J, with 15 bases between. CDR3 sequence: CASSVEIRRSSNTGELFF. The CDR3 DNA reads TGTGCCAGCAGCGTAGAAATCCGGCGGAGCTCGAACACCGGGGAGCTGTTTTTT.

V usage is TRBV28 and J usage is TRBJ1-2; D call uncertain. This CDR3 is 12 amino acids long. With 2 bases removed from V and 13 bases from J, the gap between germline ends came to 14 bases. CDR1 and CDR2 from the germline V gene are MDHEN and SYDVKM. CDR3 DNA: TGTGCCAGCAGTTTAAGGTCAATAGGAGCCACCTTC. Its translation is CASSLRSIGATF.

J is TRBJ2-2 and V is TRBV11-3; 7 bases line up with TRBD1. The CDR3 runs 15 residues. Germline assignment: CDR1 SGHNT and CDR2 YENEEA. Losses at the gene ends were 5 bases for V and 3 bases for J; bases not matched to a gene: 6. The CDR3 sequence: CASSPRQGHTGELFF. The CDR3 DNA follows: TGTGCCAGCAGCCCCCGACAGGGACACACCGGGGAGCTGTTTTTT.

The chain uses TRBV6-4 and TRBJ2-7, with 13 bases identical to TRBD2. The germline gives CDR1 MRHNA, CDR2 SNTAGT. The CDR3 is made up of 14 amino acids. J lost 5 bases, V lost 7 bases, and 5 bases had no gene match. CDR3 protein: CASKLAGGRNEQYV. The CDR3 DNA reads TGTGCCAGCAAACTAGCGGGGGGGCGTAACGAGCAGTACGTC.

The chain links TRBV7-3 to TRBJ2-3; D is perhaps TRBD2 (7 bases). In germline, CDR1 is SGHTA, CDR2 FQGTGA. The V end lost 6 bases, the J end lost 2 bases, and 12 bases lay between the germline ends. This CDR3 is 14 amino acids long. In DNA, the CDR3 is TGTGCCAGCAGTCGGGGGGCCGCCACAGATACGCAGTATTTT. It codes for CASSRGAATDTQYF.

This sequence joins TRBV7-6 and TRBJ2-7; 7 positions agree with TRBD2. In germline, CDR1 is SGHVS, CDR2 FNYEAQ. The CDR3 contains 14 residues. The ends lost 4 bases at V and 1 base at J; junction bases unmatched: 4. CDR3 DNA: TGTGCCAGCAGCTCACTAGCGACGTCCTACGAGCAGTACTTC. Its protein product is CASSSLATSYEQYF.

The rearrangement uses TRBV7-8 and TRBJ1-5, with D uncertain. The CDR3 is 14 residues long. V was pared by 4 bases and J by 2 bases, with 9 bases between. The germline V gene has CDR1 SGHVS and CDR2 FQNEAQ. CDR3 sequence reads: CASSSPGGNQPQHF. The CDR3 DNA is TGTGCCAGCAGCTCCCCGGGAGGCAATCAGCCCCAGCATTTT.

The chain combines TRBV19 with TRBJ1-2, with D unclear. Germline CDR1 LNHDA, CDR2 SQIVND (reference sequence). V dropped 6 bases and J dropped 9 bases, with 14 bases sitting between them. The CDR3 loop spans 12 amino acids. Written as DNA, the CDR3 is TGTGCCAGTAGCCAAGAGAGGTTGAGCTACACCTTC. As protein: CASSQERLSYTF.

The chain joins TRBV5-5 to TRBJ1-5, with D possibly being TRBD1 (5 bases). V was pared by 0 bases and J by 3 bases, with 7 bases between. Germline loops: CDR1 SGHKS, CDR2 YYEKEE (reference sequence). This CDR3 is built from 14 residues. The CDR3 bases are TGTGCCAGCAGCTTGGAGGGGCTCAATCAGCCCCAGCATTTT. Residues: CASSLEGLNQPQHF.

The CDR3, as DNA: TGTGCCAGCACCGGAATGGGGCGGGGAGTTCTCTTTTCAATCGCCAACGTCCTGACTTTC. Translating it yields CASTGMGRGVLFSIANVLTF. V and J are TRBV28 and TRBJ2-6; the D gene is possibly TRBD2 (6 bases). V was clipped by 7 bases and J by 7 bases, with 32 bases between them. Germline V gives CDR1 MDHEN, CDR2 SYDVKM. The CDR3 totals 20 residues. Supplemented by reference TRBV28 and TRBJ2-6, the full variable domain reads DVKVTQSSRYLVKRTGEKVFLECVQDMDHENMFWYRQDPGLGLRLIYFSYDVKMKEKGDIPEGYSVSREKKERFSLILESASTNQTSMYLCASTGMGRGVLFSIANVLTFGAGSRLTVL.

This clone has at least ten counts. The chain carries TRBV5-1 and TRBJ1-2; a weak D match, TRBD1 (6 bases). Deletions cut 1 base from V and 4 bases from J, with 11 bases between. The CDR3 spans 14 residues. Per the germline V gene, CDR1 is SGHRS and CDR2 is YFSETQ. The CDR3 sequence: CASSLQDSRYGYTF. The DNA for the CDR3 is TGCGCCAGCAGCTTGCAGGACAGCCGCTATGGCTACACCTTC. Full variable domain (rest looked up from reference TRBV5-1 and TRBJ1-2): KAGVTQTPRYLIKTRGQQVTLSCSPISGHRSVSWYQQTPGQGLQFLFEYFSETQRNKGNFPGRFSGRQFSNSRSEMNVSTLELGDSALYLCASSLQDSRYGYTFGSGTRLTVV.

The CDR3 protein is CASRRESETQYF. The CDR3 DNA follows: TGTGCCAGCCGACGGGAGAGCGAGACCCAGTACTTC. V and J are TRBV2 and TRBJ2-5; TRBD2 is a possible D gene (6 bases). Germline V gene data show CDR1 as SNHLY and CDR2 as FYNNEI. The CDR3 spans 12 residues. The V gene lost 8 bases and the J gene lost 5 bases, with 12 bases spanning the gap.

The chain carries TRBV5-6 and TRBJ2-7, with D perhaps TRBD2 (6 bases). Germline CDR1 reads SGHDT; CDR2 reads YYEEEE. The CDR3 is 13 residues long. Deletions cut 4 bases from V and 4 bases from J, with 12 bases between. For the CDR3, the DNA is TGTGCCAGCAGCCCGGGACTTGGTTACGAGCAGTACTTC. This gives the protein CASSPGLGYEQYF.

The chain combines TRBV29-1 with TRBJ1-1; TRBD1 matches at 8 bases. Germline assignment: CDR1 SQVTM and CDR2 ANQGSEA. V was pared by 7 bases and J by 5 bases, with 15 bases of the junction left unmatched. This CDR3 spans 15 amino acids. The CDR3 region has the DNA TGCAGCGCCACACGGGACGGGACAGGAGGGACTGAAGCTTTCTTT. As protein: CSATRDGTGGTEAFF.

This rearrangement joins TRBV29-1 to TRBJ2-2; TRBD1 is a possible D gene (6 bases). Germline CDR1 and CDR2: SQVTM and ANQGSEA. The CDR3 loop spans 14 amino acids. The V end was cut by 4 bases, the J end by 1 base, with 10 bases between. The CDR3 bases are TGCAGCGTTGCCCTGGACAGGAACACCGGGGAGCTGTTTTTT. Its translation: CSVALDRNTGELFF.

This rearrangement joins TRBV3-1 (or the pseudogene TRBV3-2) to TRBJ1-1, with D possibly being TRBD1 (6 bases). CDR1 LGHDT and CDR2 YNNKEL come from the germline V gene (reference sequence). The CDR3 spans 18 residues. V was clipped by 3 bases and J by 8 bases, with 28 bases between them. The CDR3 reads CASSQRGGSLGGATEAFF. Written as DNA, the CDR3 is TGTGCCAGCAGCCAGCGAGGCGGTTCTCTTGGGGGGGCGACCGAAGCTTTCTTT.

V and J are TRBV30 and TRBJ2-3; 11 positions agree with TRBD2. The CDR3 loop spans 16 amino acids. The germline V gene has CDR1 GTSNPN and CDR2 SVGIG (reference sequence). The J segment lost 0 bases and the V segment lost 2 bases, leaving 4 bases of the junction unmatched. DNA of the CDR3: TGTGCCTGGAGTCGTGGACTAGCGGGCAGCACAGATACGCAGTATTTT. Protein: CAWSRGLAGSTDTQYF.

The sample holds a few counts of this clone. V gene TRBV29-1 combines with J gene TRBJ1-5, with D possibly being TRBD1 (5 bases). CDR3 length: 12 residues. CDR1 is SQVTM and CDR2 is ANQGSEA in the germline V gene. V lost 4 bases, J lost 2 bases, and 6 bases lay in between. This CDR3 is CSVGGRNQPQHF. The CDR3 DNA reads TGCAGCGTTGGGGGCCGCAATCAGCCCCAGCATTTT.

This clone was recorded once. The rearrangement joins TRBV5-1 to TRBJ1-4; TRBD1 matches at 8 bases. This CDR3 is 15 amino acids long. V lost 4 bases, J lost 3 bases, and 5 bases stayed unmatched. Looked up from germline, CDR1 is SGHRS and CDR2 is YFSETQ. The CDR3 DNA reads TGCGCCAGCAGCAAGGACAGGGCTTCTAATGAAAAACTGTTTTTT. Protein: CASSKDRASNEKLFF.

This clone was seen just once. The chain's CDR3 is CATGQGAGNEQFF. The CDR3 bases are TGTGCCACCGGACAGGGGGCGGGTAATGAGCAGTTCTTC. J is TRBJ2-1 and V is TRBV24-1; 11 nucleotides line up with TRBD1. Germline CDR1 is KGHDR and CDR2 is SFDVKD. Trimming took 9 bases from V and 7 from J; bases not matched to a gene: 4. CDR3 length equals 13 residues.

This clone showed up just once. V usage is TRBV5-1 and J usage is TRBJ1-1, with 7 nucleotides matching TRBD1. The germline V gene encodes CDR1 SGHRS and CDR2 YFSETQ. This CDR3 comprises 16 residues. V was pared by 4 bases and J by 0 bases, with 9 bases of the junction left unmatched. CDR3 bases: TGCGCCAGCAGCCCGGAAGGGGGCCGGATGAACACTGAAGCTTTCTTT. This encodes CASSPEGGRMNTEAFF.